This T cell receptor beta chain appears in the sequencing data of a study of T cells in Graves' hyperthyroidism and ophthalmopathy. This clonotype was counted at least ten times. Amplified TCR beta CDR3 regions derived from RNA transcripts. Primed by the HTBI set, a first-round RT-PCR was run on the TCR CDR3. TCRdb called the multiplex PCR reads again in MiXCR, with one record for every CDR3 protein. The data show about 740,000 distinct CDR3 sequences, roughly 15% seen once. There are 14 residues in the CDR3. V shed 1 base and J shed 4 bases, with 11 bases lying between them. Germline V CDR1 and CDR2: MGHRA, YSYEKL.

The chain couples TRBV4-1 to TRBJ2-7; D gene uncertain. The sequencing input was blood. The origin of this receptor is a woman aged 18-35 years with Graves' hyperthyroidism. The CDR3 region has the DNA TGCGCCAGCAGCCAAGTCCAGAAGGAGTACGAGCAGTACTTC. Translation: CASSQVQKEYEQYF.